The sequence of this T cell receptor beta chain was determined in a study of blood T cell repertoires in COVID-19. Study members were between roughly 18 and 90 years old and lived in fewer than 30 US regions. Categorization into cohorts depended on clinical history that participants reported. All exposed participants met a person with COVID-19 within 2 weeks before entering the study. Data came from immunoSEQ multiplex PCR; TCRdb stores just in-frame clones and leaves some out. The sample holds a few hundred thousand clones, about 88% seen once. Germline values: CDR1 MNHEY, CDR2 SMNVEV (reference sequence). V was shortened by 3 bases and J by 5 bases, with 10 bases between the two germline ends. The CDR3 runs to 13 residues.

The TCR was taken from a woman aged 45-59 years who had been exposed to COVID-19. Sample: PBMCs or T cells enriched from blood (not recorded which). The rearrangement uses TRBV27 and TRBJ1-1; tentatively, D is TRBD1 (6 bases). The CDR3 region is CASSFRDMTEAFF. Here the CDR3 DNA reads TGTGCCAGCAGTTTTAGGGACATGACTGAAGCTTTCTTT.